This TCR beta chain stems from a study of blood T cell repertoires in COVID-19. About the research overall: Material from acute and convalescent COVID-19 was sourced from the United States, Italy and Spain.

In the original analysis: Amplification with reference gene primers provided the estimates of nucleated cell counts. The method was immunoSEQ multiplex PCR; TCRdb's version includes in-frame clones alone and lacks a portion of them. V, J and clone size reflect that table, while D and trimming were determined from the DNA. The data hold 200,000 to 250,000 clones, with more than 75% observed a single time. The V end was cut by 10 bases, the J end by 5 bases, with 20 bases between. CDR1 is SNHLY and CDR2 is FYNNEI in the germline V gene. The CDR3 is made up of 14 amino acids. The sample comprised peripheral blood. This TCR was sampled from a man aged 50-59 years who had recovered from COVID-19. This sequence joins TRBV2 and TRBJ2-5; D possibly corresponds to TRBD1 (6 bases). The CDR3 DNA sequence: TGTGCCACCCGAAGGGGGAGTTTAGGCGAGACCCAGTACTTC. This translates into CATRRGSLGETQYF.